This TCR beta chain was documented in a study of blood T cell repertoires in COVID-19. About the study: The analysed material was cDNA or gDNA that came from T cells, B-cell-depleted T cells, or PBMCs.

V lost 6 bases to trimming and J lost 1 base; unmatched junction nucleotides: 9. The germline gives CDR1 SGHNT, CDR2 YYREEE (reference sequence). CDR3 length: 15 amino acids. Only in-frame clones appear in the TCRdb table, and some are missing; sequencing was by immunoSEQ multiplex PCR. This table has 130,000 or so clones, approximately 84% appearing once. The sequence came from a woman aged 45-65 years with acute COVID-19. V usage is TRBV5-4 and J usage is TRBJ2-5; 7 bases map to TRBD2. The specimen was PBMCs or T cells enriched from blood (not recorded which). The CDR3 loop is CASIESRGSQETQYF. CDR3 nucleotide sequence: TGTGCCAGCATCGAAAGCCGCGGGAGCCAAGAGACCCAGTACTTC.